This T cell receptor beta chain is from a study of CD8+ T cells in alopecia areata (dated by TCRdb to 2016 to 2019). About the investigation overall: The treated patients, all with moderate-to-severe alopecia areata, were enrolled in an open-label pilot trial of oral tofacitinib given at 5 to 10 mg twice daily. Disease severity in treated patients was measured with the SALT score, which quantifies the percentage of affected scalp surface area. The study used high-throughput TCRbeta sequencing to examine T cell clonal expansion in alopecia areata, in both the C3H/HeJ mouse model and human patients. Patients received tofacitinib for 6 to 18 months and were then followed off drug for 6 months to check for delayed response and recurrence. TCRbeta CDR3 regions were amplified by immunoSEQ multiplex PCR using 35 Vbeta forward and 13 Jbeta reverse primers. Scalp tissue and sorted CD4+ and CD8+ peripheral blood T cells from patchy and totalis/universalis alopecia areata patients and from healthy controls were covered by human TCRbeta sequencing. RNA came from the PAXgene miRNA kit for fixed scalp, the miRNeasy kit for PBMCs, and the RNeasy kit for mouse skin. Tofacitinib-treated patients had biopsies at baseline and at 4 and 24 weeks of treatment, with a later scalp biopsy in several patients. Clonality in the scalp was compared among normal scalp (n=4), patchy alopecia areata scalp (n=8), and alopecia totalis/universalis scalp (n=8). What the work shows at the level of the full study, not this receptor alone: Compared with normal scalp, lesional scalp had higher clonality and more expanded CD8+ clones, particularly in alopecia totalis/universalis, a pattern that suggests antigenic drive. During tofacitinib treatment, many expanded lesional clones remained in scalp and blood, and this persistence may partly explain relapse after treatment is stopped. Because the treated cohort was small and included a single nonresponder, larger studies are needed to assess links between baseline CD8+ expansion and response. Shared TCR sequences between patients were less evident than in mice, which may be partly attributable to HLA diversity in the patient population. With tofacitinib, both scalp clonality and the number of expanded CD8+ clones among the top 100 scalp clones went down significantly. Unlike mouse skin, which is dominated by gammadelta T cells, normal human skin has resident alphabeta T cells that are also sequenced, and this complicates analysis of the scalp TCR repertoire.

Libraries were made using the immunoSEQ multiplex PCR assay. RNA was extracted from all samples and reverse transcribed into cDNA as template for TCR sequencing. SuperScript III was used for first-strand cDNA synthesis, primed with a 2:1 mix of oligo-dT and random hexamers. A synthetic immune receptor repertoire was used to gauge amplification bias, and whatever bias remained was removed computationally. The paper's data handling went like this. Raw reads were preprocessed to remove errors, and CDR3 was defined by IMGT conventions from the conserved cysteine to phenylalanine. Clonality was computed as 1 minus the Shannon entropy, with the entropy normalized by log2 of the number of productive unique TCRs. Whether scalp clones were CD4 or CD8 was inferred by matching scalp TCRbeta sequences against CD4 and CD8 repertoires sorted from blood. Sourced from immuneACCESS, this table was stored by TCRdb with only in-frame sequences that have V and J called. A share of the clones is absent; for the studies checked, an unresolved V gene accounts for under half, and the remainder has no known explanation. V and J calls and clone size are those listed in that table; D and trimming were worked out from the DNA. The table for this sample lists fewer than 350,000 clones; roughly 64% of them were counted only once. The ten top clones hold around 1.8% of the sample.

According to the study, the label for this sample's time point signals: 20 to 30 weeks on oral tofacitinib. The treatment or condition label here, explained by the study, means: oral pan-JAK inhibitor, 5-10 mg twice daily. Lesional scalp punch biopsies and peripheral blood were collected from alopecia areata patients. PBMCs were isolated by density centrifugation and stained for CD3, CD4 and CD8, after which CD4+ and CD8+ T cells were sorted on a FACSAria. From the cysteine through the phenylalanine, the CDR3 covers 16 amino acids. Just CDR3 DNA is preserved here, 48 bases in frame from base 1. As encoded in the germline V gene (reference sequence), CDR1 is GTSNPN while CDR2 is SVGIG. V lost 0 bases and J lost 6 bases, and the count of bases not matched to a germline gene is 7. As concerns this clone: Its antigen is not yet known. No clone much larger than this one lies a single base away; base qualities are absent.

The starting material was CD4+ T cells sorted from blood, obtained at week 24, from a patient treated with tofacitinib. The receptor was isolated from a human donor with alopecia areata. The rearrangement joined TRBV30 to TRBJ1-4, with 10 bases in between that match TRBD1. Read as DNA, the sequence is TGTGCCTGGAGTGTTTTTTCCGGGACAGGGGATGAAAAACTGTTTTTT. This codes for CAWSVFSGTGDEKLFF.